These T cell receptor beta chains were read from a single sample in a study of blood T cell repertoires in COVID-19. The method was immunoSEQ multiplex PCR; TCRdb's version includes in-frame clones alone and lacks a portion of them. The table lists about 170,000 clones, about four fifths of them singletons. Sequenced material: peripheral blood. These receptors all stem from a man aged 18-30 years with active or convalescent COVID-19. Each CDR3 is given with its conserved first and last residue. D genes are given only for firm matches. A clone size is listed for some rows: how often the clone was seen (once, few, many), or a class if it is expanded.

v_gene: TRBV29-1; j_gene: TRBJ2-7; d_gene: NA; abundance: NA; CDR3aa: CSVRPGIGYEQYF; CDR3nt: TGCAGCGTTCGTCCAGGGATAGGCTACGAGCAGTACTTC
v_gene: TRBV7-2; j_gene: TRBJ1-2; d_gene: NA; abundance: NA; CDR3aa: CASSLEGQPNYGYTF; CDR3nt: TGTGCCAGCAGCTTAGAAGGACAGCCGAACTATGGCTACACCTTC
v_gene: TRBV5-5; j_gene: TRBJ2-5; d_gene: TRBD2; abundance: NA; CDR3aa: CASSVTSGGVETQYF; CDR3nt: TGTGCCAGCAGCGTGACTAGCGGGGGGGTGGAGACCCAGTACTTC
v_gene: TRBV4-1; j_gene: TRBJ1-2; d_gene: NA; abundance: NA; CDR3aa: CASSQNERGANGYTF; CDR3nt: TGCGCCAGCAGCCAAAATGAGCGGGGGGCGAATGGCTACACCTTC
v_gene: TRBV6-2/TRBV6-3; j_gene: TRBJ2-7; d_gene: NA; abundance: NA; CDR3aa: CASSLGGVPYEQYF; CDR3nt: TGTGCCAGCAGTCTCGGGGGAGTGCCCTACGAGCAGTACTTC
v_gene: TRBV6-5; j_gene: TRBJ1-2; d_gene: NA; abundance: NA; CDR3aa: CASRGQKSSWRYTF; CDR3nt: TGTGCCAGCAGGGGGCAGAAATCCAGTTGGCGCTACACCTTC
v_gene: TRBV11-2; j_gene: TRBJ1-3; d_gene: TRBD1; abundance: few; CDR3aa: CASRRDSSGNTIYF; CDR3nt: TGTGCCAGCAGGCGGGACAGCTCTGGAAACACCATATATTTT
v_gene: TRBV28; j_gene: TRBJ1-2; d_gene: TRBD1; abundance: once; CDR3aa: CASFVTGNLANYGYTF; CDR3nt: TGTGCCAGCTTCGTGACAGGGAACCTAGCTAACTATGGCTACACCTTC
v_gene: TRBV10-2; j_gene: TRBJ2-7; d_gene: TRBD1; abundance: NA; CDR3aa: CASSEFRDRGFEQYF; CDR3nt: TGCGCCAGCAGTGAGTTCCGGGACAGGGGCTTCGAGCAGTACTTC
v_gene: TRBV6-5; j_gene: TRBJ1-1; d_gene: TRBD1; abundance: once; CDR3aa: CASSRQGASTEAFF; CDR3nt: TGTGCCAGCAGCCGACAGGGGGCTAGTACTGAAGCTTTCTTT
v_gene: TRBV3-1/TRBV3-2; j_gene: TRBJ2-6; d_gene: TRBD2; abundance: NA; CDR3aa: CASSFTGLAGGSFSGANVLTF; CDR3nt: TGTGCCAGCAGCTTTACGGGACTAGCGGGAGGGTCCTTCTCTGGGGCCAACGTCCTGACTTTC
v_gene: TRBV19; j_gene: TRBJ2-7; d_gene: TRBD2; abundance: NA; CDR3aa: CASSLGLAYEQYF; CDR3nt: TGTGCCAGTAGTCTGGGACTAGCCTACGAGCAGTACTTC
v_gene: TRBV7-8; j_gene: TRBJ1-1; d_gene: NA; abundance: NA; CDR3aa: CASSESRGFTEAFF; CDR3nt: TGTGCCAGCAGCGAGAGCCGGGGTTTTACTGAAGCTTTCTTT
v_gene: TRBV28; j_gene: TRBJ2-5; d_gene: TRBD1; abundance: few; CDR3aa: CASSPGTADAETQYF; CDR3nt: TGTGCCAGCAGTCCAGGGACAGCCGACGCGGAGACCCAGTACTTC